The 28 T cell receptor beta chains below were found in one sample sequenced in a study of T cells in Graves' hyperthyroidism and ophthalmopathy. What was amplified from RNA transcripts were TCR beta CDR3 regions. The HTBI primer set drove a first-round RT-PCR of the TCR CDR3. TCRdb itself ran the multiplex PCR reads through MiXCR, one entry per CDR3 protein. The sample carries roughly 700,000 distinct CDR3 sequences, around a third recorded once. Sequenced sample: blood. These TCRs come from a woman between 35 and 50 years old with Graves' hyperthyroidism.

The chain employs TRBV10-3 and TRBJ2-5; D not certain. The ends were cut back, 6 bases at V and 11 bases at J, with 28 bases in the middle. The V gene's germline CDR1 is ENHRY and CDR2 SYGVKD. The CDR3 runs to 16 residues. CDR3 sequence (DNA): TGTGCCATCAGCGCCGGTGGAGACCTTAGTGGAGATACGCAGTACTTC. It is translated as CAISAGGDLSGDTQYF.

The V gene is TRBV29-1, the J gene TRBJ2-7, with TRBD2 matching over 11 bases. Germline CDR1 SQVTM, CDR2 ANQGSEA. V lost 6 bases and J lost 0; bases outside the gene matches: 7. The CDR3 runs 15 residues. The CDR3 sequence is CSVELAGGSSYEQYF. Here the CDR3 DNA reads TGCAGCGTGGAGCTAGCGGGGGGTAGCTCCTACGAGCAGTACTTC.

The rearrangement joins TRBV5-1 to TRBJ1-2; 7 nucleotides match TRBD1. CDR3 length: 14 amino acids. With V trimmed by 0 bases and J by 6 bases, 5 bases remained unmatched. Germline V lookup: CDR1 SGHRS, CDR2 YFSETQ. CDR3 DNA: TGCGCCAGCAGCTTGGGCGGCAGGGGGAATGGCTACACCTTC. Its protein product is CASSLGGRGNGYTF.

This clonotype was counted ten times or more. This chain connects TRBV2 to TRBJ2-7; D gene uncertain. V was pared by 6 bases and J by 4 bases, with 7 bases between. Germline loops: CDR1 SNHLY, CDR2 FYNNEI. This CDR3 has 11 amino acids. CDR3 nucleotides: TGTGCCAGCAGGGCAGATTACGAGCAGTACTTC. This translates into CASRADYEQYF.

This clonotype occurred many times. This chain links TRBV10-3 with TRBJ1-1, with D perhaps TRBD1 (6 bases). Trimming removed 10 bases from V and 0 bases from J, with 21 bases in between. Germline V gives CDR1 ENHRY, CDR2 SYGVKD. CDR3 length: 16 amino acids. CDR3 sequence reads: CATLPTRGSMNTEAFF. DNA for the CDR3: TGTGCCACCCTGCCGACCAGGGGAAGCATGAACACTGAAGCTTTCTTT.

V and J are TRBV7-9 and TRBJ1-2; no firm D call. Germline assignment: CDR1 SEHNR and CDR2 FQNEAQ (reference sequence). V gave up 5 bases and J gave up 0 bases, with 10 bases separating them. The CDR3 spans 14 residues. As DNA, the CDR3 is TGTGCCAGCAGCGATCAGGTAGCTAACTATGGCTACACCTTC. Amino acids: CASSDQVANYGYTF.

The genes are TRBV15 and TRBJ1-1, with D tentatively TRBD1 (5 bases). Germline CDR1 is LNHNV and CDR2 is YYDKDF (reference sequence). CDR3 length: 13 amino acids. Trimming took off 8 bases at V and 3 bases at J, with 13 bases between the two ends. In DNA form, the CDR3 reads TGTGCCACCCGAGTGGGAGGGGACACTGAAGCTTTCTTT. Its translation is CATRVGGDTEAFF.

The chain employs TRBV6-2 or TRBV6-3 and TRBJ2-7; TRBD1 or TRBD2 may be the D gene (6 bases each). The CDR3 sequence is 14 residues long. The V and J ends lost 6 bases and 4 bases respectively, with 16 bases between them. Per the germline V gene, CDR1 is MNHEY and CDR2 is SVGEGT. For the CDR3, the DNA is TGTGCCAGCAGACCGGGACGGGGGCCATACGAGCAGTACTTC. It translates to CASRPGRGPYEQYF.

V and J are TRBV7-2 and TRBJ2-3; 9 bases map to TRBD1. Germline assignment: CDR1 SGHTA and CDR2 FQGNSA. The CDR3 sequence is 16 residues long. Losses at the gene ends were 2 bases for V and 4 bases for J; bases not matched to a gene: 7. The CDR3 DNA reads as TGTGCCAGCAGCTTAATGGGGACAGGGATCTCAGATACGCAGTATTTT. Its translation is CASSLMGTGISDTQYF.

This clonotype was recorded only once. This chain joins TRBV10-1 and TRBJ1-2, with 9 bases fitting TRBD1. V lost 9 bases and J lost 2; bases outside the gene matches: 7. Germline values: CDR1 WNHNN, CDR2 SYGVQD (reference sequence). The CDR3 length is 14 residues. CDR3: CASSDRGQNYGYTF. DNA for the CDR3: TGCGCCAGTTCGGACAGGGGCCAGAACTATGGCTACACCTTC.

This clonotype was seen at least ten times. The gene calls are TRBV24-1 and TRBJ1-5, with TRBD1 matching over 8 bases. The V segment lost 4 bases and the J segment 0 bases; nucleotides outside the gene matches: 4. CDR1 and CDR2 (germline): KGHDR, SFDVKD. This CDR3 has 16 amino acids. This CDR3 reads CATSDGTGYSNQPQHF. CDR3 DNA sequence: TGTGCCACCAGTGACGGGACAGGTTATAGCAATCAGCCCCAGCATTTT.

This chain uses TRBV10-1 with TRBJ2-3; D not resolved. V dropped 4 bases and J dropped 5 bases, with 7 bases sitting between them. The CDR3 covers 12 residues. The germline V gene encodes CDR1 WNHNN and CDR2 SYGVQD (reference sequence). CDR3: CASSGGGDTQYF. The CDR3 DNA follows: TGCGCCAGCAGTGGAGGTGGAGATACGCAGTATTTT.

The rearrangement joins TRBV16 to TRBJ1-2; D is unresolved. Trimming cost V 4 bases and J 0 bases, with 24 bases left between them. This CDR3 is built from 19 residues. Germline CDR1 and CDR2: KGHSY and FQNENV. CDR3 in amino acids: CASSPQSGHLLDSNYGYTF. The CDR3 DNA is TGTGCCAGCAGCCCTCAATCGGGTCACCTACTTGATTCTAACTATGGCTACACCTTC.

This clonotype was counted a few times. This chain links TRBV7-9 with TRBJ1-1; D is unclear. V shed 1 base and J shed 7 bases, with 13 bases lying between them. The V gene's germline CDR1 is SEHNR and CDR2 FQNEAQ (reference sequence). The CDR3 is 14 amino acids. CDR3 loop: CASSLGGSFSEAFF. CDR3 DNA sequence: TGTGCCAGCAGCTTAGGGGGTAGCTTTAGTGAAGCTTTCTTT.

The chain uses TRBV11-3 and TRBJ2-5; maybe TRBD1 (6 bases). V lost 6 bases and J 5 bases, leaving 25 bases between the germline ends. The CDR3 loop spans 17 amino acids. Germline CDR1 is SGHNT and CDR2 is YENEEA. The CDR3 here is CASSSWKSRGRGETQYF. The CDR3 bases are TGTGCCAGCAGTTCCTGGAAGTCCAGGGGTCGAGGGGAGACCCAGTACTTC.

The chain recombines TRBV20-1 with TRBJ2-5; unclear D gene. The CDR3 is made up of 10 amino acids. V was trimmed by 5 bases and J by 4 bases, leaving 5 bases between them. Germline V gene sequence: CDR1 DFQATT, CDR2 SNEGSKA (reference sequence). The CDR3 spells CSAVIETQYF. DNA of the CDR3: TGCAGTGCTGTAATAGAGACCCAGTACTTC.

This clonotype was seen repeatedly, ten times or more. V gene TRBV10-3 combines with J gene TRBJ1-4; D may be TRBD1 (5 bases). In germline, CDR1 is ENHRY, CDR2 SYGVKD. The ends were cut back, 0 bases at V and 7 bases at J, with 15 bases in the middle. The CDR3 totals 16 residues. The CDR3 sequence is CAISESQSGFFEKLFF. The CDR3, as DNA: TGTGCCATCAGTGAGTCGCAATCAGGGTTTTTTGAAAAACTGTTTTTT.

This clonotype was seen once. A much larger clone lies a single base off, so this may be a read error. The chain joins TRBV7-2 to TRBJ1-2, with D uncertain. The length of the CDR3 is 15 residues. In germline, CDR1 is SGHTA, CDR2 FQGNSA. V lost 5 bases, J lost 7 bases, and 20 bases lay in between. DNA of the CDR3: TGTGCCAGCAGCCCGACAAGGGCCGATTACTGTGGCTACACCTTC. It is translated as CASSPTRADYCGYTF.

The table lists this clonotype with a few counts. The J gene is TRBJ1-2, the V gene TRBV6-5, with D possibly matching TRBD1 (6 bases). CDR3 length: 15 residues. Germline V gene lookup returns CDR1 MNHEY and CDR2 SVGAGI. Trimming removed 0 bases from V and 3 bases from J, with 11 bases in between. CDR3 residues: CASSYSGQGHYGYTF. For the CDR3, the DNA is TGTGCCAGCAGTTACTCGGGGCAGGGGCACTATGGCTACACCTTC.

The chain combines TRBV12-3 or TRBV12-4 with TRBJ2-3; the match to TRBD1 covers 7 bases. V was pared by 5 bases and J by 11 bases, with 7 bases of the junction left unmatched. The CDR3 contains 12 residues. CDR3 loop: CASSRTGGGQYF. The CDR3 DNA is TGTGCCAGCAGTCGGACAGGTGGTGGGCAGTATTTT.

Comment on this clonotype: One base away lies a much larger clone, so this may be a sequencing read error. Here the CDR3 DNA reads TGTGCCAGCAGCTCATGGTCGGAAGAAGCTTTCTTT. It translates to CASSSWSEEAFF. The V and J genes are TRBV5-5 and TRBJ1-1; no definite D call. The CDR3 sequence is 12 residues long. V lost 3 bases to trimming and J lost 8 bases, with 11 bases between them. Germline-derived CDR1 and CDR2 are SGHKS and YYEKEE (reference sequence). The full variable domain, in which reference TRBV5-5 and TRBJ1-1 provide the parts outside the CDR3, is DAGVTQSPTHLIKTRGQQVTLRCSPISGHKSVSWYQQVLGQGPQFIFQYYEKEERGRGNFPDRFSARQFPNYSSELNVNALLLGDSALYLCASSSWSEEAFFGQGTRLTVV.

The chain has TRBV15 and TRBJ1-6; D is perhaps TRBD1 (6 bases). From germline, CDR1 is LNHNV and CDR2 YYDKDF (reference sequence). Trimming took off 3 bases at V and 8 bases at J, with 8 bases between the two ends. This CDR3 spans 13 amino acids. CDR3 residues: CATSSPGDSPLHF. The CDR3 DNA follows: TGTGCCACCAGCAGCCCAGGGGATTCACCCCTCCACTTT.

This clonotype was found many times. The genes are TRBV20-1 and TRBJ2-7, with a possible D match to TRBD1 (5 bases). V lost 3 bases to trimming and J lost 5 bases, with 14 bases between them. This CDR3 comprises 13 residues. CDR1 and CDR2 (germline): DFQATT, SNEGSKA (reference sequence). The CDR3 bases are TGCAGTGCTAGGGTCAACAGGCTTGACGAGCAGTACTTC. This codes for CSARVNRLDEQYF.

This clonotype was detected only a few times. The CDR3 is CASSPTGRSYEQYF. The CDR3 DNA reads as TGCGCCAGCAGCCCTACAGGAAGGTCCTACGAGCAGTACTTC. J is TRBJ2-7 and V is TRBV4-3, with D perhaps matching TRBD1 (5 bases). Trimming removed 4 bases from V and 1 base from J, with 11 bases in between. Germline V gene sequence: CDR1 LGHNA, CDR2 YSLEER. The CDR3 is made up of 14 amino acids.

This clonotype was detected many times. The chain employs TRBV12-3 or TRBV12-4 and TRBJ1-2, with TRBD1 matching over 8 bases. V gave up 6 bases and J gave up 7 bases; unmatched junction bases: 7. This CDR3 contains 13 residues. The CDR3 sequence is CASRPGQGLGYTF. The CDR3 bases are TGTGCCAGCAGACCCGGACAGGGACTTGGCTACACCTTC.

The chain couples TRBV29-1 to TRBJ1-2; weak D call: TRBD1 (6 bases). Trimming stripped 8 bases from V and 2 bases from J, with 12 bases between. The CDR3 length is 12 residues. Germline V gene data show CDR1 as SQVTM and CDR2 as ANQGSEA. The CDR3 nucleotides are TGCAGCAGCCAGACAGGCAACTATGGCTACACCTTC. It specifies CSSQTGNYGYTF.

This clonotype came up many times. This chain joins TRBV29-1 and TRBJ2-7; a possible D gene is TRBD2 (7 bases). V was shortened by 3 bases and J by 4 bases, with 19 bases between the two germline ends. The CDR3 sequence is 15 residues long. Germline lookup yields CDR1 SQVTM and CDR2 ANQGSEA. The CDR3 DNA reads as TGCAGCGTTGAGGGTATTGGACTAGGGGGGTACGAGCAGTACTTC. This sequence encodes CSVEGIGLGGYEQYF.

The rearrangement joins TRBV10-3 to TRBJ1-5, with D perhaps TRBD1 (6 bases). Looked up from germline, CDR1 is ENHRY and CDR2 is SYGVKD. Trimming took 6 bases from V and 9 from J, leaving 12 bases between them. CDR3 length equals 12 residues. The CDR3 nucleotides are TGTGCCATCAGCTCAGGGGAAAGGCCCCAGCATTTT. It is translated as CAISSGERPQHF.